Each of the 17 T cell receptor beta chains below was sequenced from the same sample in a study of monozygotic twins with inflammatory bowel disease. TCRdb reworked the 5' RACE reads into one entry per CDR3 protein, no DNA. This repertoire includes about 99,000 distinct CDR3 sequences. Sequences were obtained from blood. The receptors stem from a human donor with ulcerative colitis or Crohn's disease, or a healthy co-twin of an affected twin (not recorded which).

J is TRBJ2-7 and V is TRBV9; the TRBD2 assignment by TCRdb is unverifiable without DNA. The CDR3 consists of 14 residues. The germline V gene has CDR1 SGDLS and CDR2 YYNGEE. CDR3 in amino acids: CASSKTRDVYEQYF.

This chain links TRBV9 with TRBJ1-2; the D call from TCRdb, TRBD1, cannot be confirmed without DNA. The germline V gene encodes CDR1 SGDLS and CDR2 YYNGEE. The CDR3 spans 16 residues. CDR3 amino acids: CASSVGQGPSTIWYTF.

The chain employs TRBV30 and TRBJ2-1. The CDR3 consists of 13 residues. In germline, CDR1 is GTSNPN, CDR2 SVGIG (reference sequence). The CDR3 loop reads CAESGALYNEQFF.

The chain combines TRBV5-1 with TRBJ2-2; the TRBD2 assignment by TCRdb is unverifiable without DNA. The CDR3 extends over 15 amino acids. Germline lookup yields CDR1 SGHRS and CDR2 YFSETQ. The CDR3 loop is CASSFAGGVPGELFF. Full variable domain (outside the CDR3, taken from reference TRBV5-1 and TRBJ2-2): KAGVTQTPRYLIKTRGQQVTLSCSPISGHRSVSWYQQTPGQGLQFLFEYFSETQRNKGNFPGRFSGRQFSNSRSEMNVSTLELGDSALYLCASSFAGGVPGELFFGEGSRLTVL.

V gene TRBV6-5 combines with J gene TRBJ2-2. From germline, CDR1 is MNHEY and CDR2 SVGAGI. The CDR3 length is 13 residues. CDR3 residues: CASWWGSTGELFF.

The chain joins TRBV2 to TRBJ2-4; TCRdb's D call, TRBD1, is unchecked because there is no DNA. The CDR3 has 16 amino acids. The germline CDR1 and CDR2 sequences are SNHLY and FYNNEI. The CDR3 sequence: CASSGQGASAKNMQYF.

The chain combines TRBV7-2 with TRBJ1-6. Germline lookup yields CDR1 SGHTA and CDR2 FQGNSA. This CDR3 is built from 14 residues. CDR3 region: CASSLVPNNSPLHF.

The chain employs TRBV7-8 and TRBJ2-7; the D gene TCRdb calls, TRBD1, cannot be checked with no DNA. The CDR3 runs to 17 residues. Germline CDR1 is SGHVS and CDR2 is FQNEAQ. The CDR3 protein is CASSLAPFRDRGHEQYF.

The chain links TRBV11-2 to TRBJ2-2; TCRdb proposes TRBD2, but this gene call is untestable without DNA. The germline V gene has CDR1 SGHAT and CDR2 FQNNGV. CDR3 length: 18 amino acids. CDR3 in amino acids: CASSLVRTSGSLSGELFF. The whole variable domain, filled in from reference TRBV11-2 and TRBJ2-2, reads EAGVAQSPRYKIIEKRQSVAFWCNPISGHATLYWYQQILGQGPKLLIQFQNNGVVDDSQLPKDRFSAERLKGVDSTLKIQPAKLEDSAVYLCASSLVRTSGSLSGELFFGEGSRLTVL.

The V gene is TRBV18, the J gene TRBJ2-3. CDR3 length equals 17 residues. Germline V gene data show CDR1 as KGHSH and CDR2 as LQKENI. The CDR3 protein is CASSPLAGTSGTDTQYF.

The chain employs TRBV25-1 and TRBJ1-4. The germline gives CDR1 MGHDK, CDR2 SYGVNS. The CDR3 has 15 residues. The CDR3 sequence is CASTLNREGFEKLFF.

V gene TRBV3-1 combines with J gene TRBJ2-5. Germline V CDR1 and CDR2: LGHDT, YNNKEL (reference sequence). The CDR3 sequence is 14 residues long. The CDR3 spells CASSQDQNGETQYF.

This rearrangement joins TRBV4-3 to TRBJ1-2; without DNA, the TCRdb call of TRBD1 cannot be checked. The germline V gene encodes CDR1 LGHNA and CDR2 YSLEER. This CDR3 has 16 residues. The CDR3 sequence is CASSQDRPPMPYGYTF.

The genes are TRBV5-5 and TRBJ2-7; TCRdb outputs TRBD2, but without DNA this stays unchecked. This CDR3 has 14 amino acids. Germline CDR1 reads SGHKS; CDR2 reads YYEKEE (reference sequence). CDR3 region: CASRTTSGAYEQYF.

This rearrangement joins TRBV7-2 to TRBJ2-5. The CDR3 contains 14 residues. The V gene's germline CDR1 is SGHTA and CDR2 FQGNSA. The CDR3 loop is CASSFWGNQETQYF.

This chain connects TRBV7-6 to TRBJ1-5; TCRdb indicates TRBD1, and absent DNA this call remains unverified. CDR1 and CDR2 from the germline V gene are SGHVS and FNYEAQ. The CDR3 loop spans 12 amino acids. CDR3 in amino acids: CASSRRTGGTRF.

The J gene is TRBJ2-2, the V gene TRBV6-6. Looked up from germline, CDR1 is MNHNY and CDR2 is SVGAGI (reference sequence). The CDR3 is 13 residues long. This CDR3 is CASSLGSTGELFF.